Each of the 15 T cell receptor beta chains below was sequenced from the same sample in a study of blood T cell repertoires in COVID-19. Sequencing used immunoSEQ multiplex PCR; TCRdb keeps in-frame clones, though not all of them. The sample contains approximately 270,000 clones, approximately 90% of which appear only once. Sequenced material: PBMCs or T cells enriched from blood (not recorded which). These receptors originate from a man aged 40-49 years who had been exposed to COVID-19.

The chain has TRBV4-3 and TRBJ2-3, with 11 bases lining up with TRBD2. The CDR3 spans 21 residues. After removal of 3 bases from V and 4 bases from J, the junction contained 21 bases not matched to a gene. In germline, CDR1 is LGHNA, CDR2 YSLEER. The CDR3 spells CASSQAIFSGRAAELPDTQYF. The CDR3 DNA is TGCGCCAGCAGCCAGGCAATTTTTAGCGGGAGGGCGGCGGAGCTCCCAGATACGCAGTATTTT.

The chain links TRBV6-5 to TRBJ2-2, with no clear D. Germline V gene sequence: CDR1 MNHEY, CDR2 SVGAGI. V shed 9 bases and J shed 4 bases, with 9 bases lying between them. The CDR3 has 12 residues. As DNA, the CDR3 is TGTGCCAGTTCAATCATCACCGGGGAGCTGTTTTTT. As protein: CASSIITGELFF.

There are a few counts of this clone. This chain links TRBV25-1 with TRBJ1-3; 9 bases are a match to TRBD1. From germline, CDR1 is MGHDK and CDR2 SYGVNS. CDR3 length: 14 residues. The J segment lost 4 bases and the V segment lost 6 bases, leaving 4 bases of the junction unmatched. The CDR3 spells CASRTTGGGNTIYF. CDR3 coding DNA: TGTGCCAGCAGGACGACAGGGGGGGGAAACACCATATATTTT.

The chain is built from TRBV5-4 and TRBJ1-1; no firm D call. The CDR3 covers 14 residues. Trimming shortened V by 2 bases and J by 0 bases, and 8 bases separated the two germline ends. The germline V gene encodes CDR1 SGHNT and CDR2 YYREEE (reference sequence). The CDR3 nucleotides read TGTGCCAGCAGCTTTAGAGAAGTGAACACTGAAGCTTTCTTT. Its protein product is CASSFREVNTEAFF.

This clone was found many times. This chain joins TRBV14 and TRBJ2-7; D possibly corresponds to TRBD1 (6 bases). Germline V CDR1 and CDR2: SGHDN, FVKESK. V lost 1 base to trimming and J lost 5 bases, with 12 bases between them. There are 14 residues in the CDR3. CDR3 region: CASSQVQGGDEQYF. CDR3 sequence (DNA): TGTGCCAGCAGCCAAGTACAGGGTGGTGACGAGCAGTACTTC. Variable domain in full (rest from reference TRBV14 and TRBJ2-7): EAGVTQFPSHSVIEKGQTVTLRCDPISGHDNLYWYRRVMGKEIKFLLHFVKESKQDESGMPNNRFLAERTGGTYSTLKVQPAELEDSGVYFCASSQVQGGDEQYFGPGTRLTVT.

This chain connects TRBV29-1 to TRBJ1-1, with 7 bases fitting TRBD1. V was clipped by 7 bases and J by 0 bases; unmatched bases: 11. The CDR3 extends over 15 amino acids. Per the germline V gene, CDR1 is SQVTM and CDR2 is ANQGSEA. The CDR3 sequence is CSAFRDSIMNTEAFF. In DNA form, the CDR3 reads TGCAGCGCTTTCCGGGACAGTATCATGAACACTGAAGCTTTCTTT.

This clone was seen only once. This chain connects TRBV5-1 to TRBJ2-1; 12 bases agree with TRBD2. The germline gives CDR1 SGHRS, CDR2 YFSETQ. The CDR3 spans 19 residues. Trimming removed 1 base from V and 0 bases from J; junction bases left unmatched: 8. The CDR3 region is CASSLRASGRGSSYNEQFF. The CDR3 nucleotides read TGCGCCAGCAGCTTGAGGGCTAGCGGGAGGGGAAGCTCCTACAATGAGCAGTTCTTC.

The J gene is TRBJ2-3, the V gene TRBV4-1; D is possibly TRBD2 (5 bases). CDR3 length equals 17 residues. The V and J ends lost 6 bases and 2 bases respectively, with 21 bases between them. Germline CDR1 MGHRA, CDR2 YSYEKL. The CDR3 DNA follows: TGCGCCAGCAGGCCAAGAGTAGGAGGTCGGTCCACAGATACGCAGTATTTT. This gives the protein CASRPRVGGRSTDTQYF.

The CDR3 nucleotides read TGCGCCAGCAGCTTGGATACTAGCGGGTTCTACGAGCAGTACTTC. Translation gives CASSLDTSGFYEQYF. V gene TRBV5-1 combines with J gene TRBJ2-7; 9 positions agree with TRBD2. Germline CDR1 and CDR2: SGHRS and YFSETQ. The CDR3 length is 15 residues. Germline trimming cut 0 bases from V and 3 bases from J; bases unmatched to any gene: 4.

V usage is TRBV5-1 and J usage is TRBJ2-1; a possible D gene is TRBD2 (5 bases). The germline V gene encodes CDR1 SGHRS and CDR2 YFSETQ. Trimming pared 4 bases from V and 5 bases from J, leaving 19 bases between. This CDR3 spans 16 amino acids. CDR3: CASSRGPIFSNNEQFF. In DNA form, the CDR3 reads TGCGCCAGCAGCAGAGGGCCCATTTTTTCCAACAATGAGCAGTTCTTC.

The chain joins TRBV9 to TRBJ1-5; D might be TRBD1 (5 bases). V was shortened by 3 bases and J by 0 bases, with 10 bases between the two germline ends. The CDR3 contains 15 residues. In germline, CDR1 is SGDLS, CDR2 YYNGEE. The CDR3 DNA reads as TGTGCCAGCAGCGCCGGGGGGGATAGCAATCAGCCCCAGCATTTT. This codes for CASSAGGDSNQPQHF.

The chain is built from TRBV11-2 and TRBJ1-4; no reliable D call. Germline-derived CDR1 and CDR2 are SGHAT and FQNNGV. CDR3 size: 14 residues. V lost 2 bases to trimming and J lost 7 bases, with 11 bases between them. The CDR3 coding sequence is TGTGCCAGCAGCTTAAGTCAGTCCAGTGAAAAACTGTTTTTT. It encodes CASSLSQSSEKLFF.

J is TRBJ1-2 and V is TRBV2, with TRBD1 matching 8 bases. Looked up from germline, CDR1 is SNHLY and CDR2 is FYNNEI. The trim removed 6 bases at V and 6 bases at J, leaving 3 bases unmatched. This CDR3 spans 12 amino acids. CDR3 amino acids: CASRGQGDGYTF. In DNA form, the CDR3 reads TGTGCCAGCAGAGGACAGGGCGATGGCTACACCTTC.

V gene TRBV7-3 combines with J gene TRBJ2-2; the match to TRBD2 covers 12 bases. The germline V gene encodes CDR1 SGHTA and CDR2 FQGTGA. CDR3 length: 20 amino acids. Losses at the gene ends were 5 bases for V and 1 base for J; bases not matched to a gene: 14. CDR3 in DNA: TGTGCCAGCAGCCCAATGAGAACTAGCGGGAGGCAGGGGAACACCGGGGAGCTGTTTTTT. As protein: CASSPMRTSGRQGNTGELFF.

The chain couples TRBV5-1 to TRBJ2-1; D is unclear. The CDR3 totals 13 residues. CDR1 SGHRS and CDR2 YFSETQ come from the germline V gene. Trimming pared 3 bases from V and 3 bases from J, leaving 7 bases between. The CDR3 protein is CASSSPYYNEQFF. CDR3 nucleotide sequence: TGCGCCAGCAGCTCCCCTTACTACAATGAGCAGTTCTTC. The variable domain in full, with the rest retrieved from reference TRBV5-1 and TRBJ2-1, is KAGVTQTPRYLIKTRGQQVTLSCSPISGHRSVSWYQQTPGQGLQFLFEYFSETQRNKGNFPGRFSGRQFSNSRSEMNVSTLELGDSALYLCASSSPYYNEQFFGPGTRLTVL.